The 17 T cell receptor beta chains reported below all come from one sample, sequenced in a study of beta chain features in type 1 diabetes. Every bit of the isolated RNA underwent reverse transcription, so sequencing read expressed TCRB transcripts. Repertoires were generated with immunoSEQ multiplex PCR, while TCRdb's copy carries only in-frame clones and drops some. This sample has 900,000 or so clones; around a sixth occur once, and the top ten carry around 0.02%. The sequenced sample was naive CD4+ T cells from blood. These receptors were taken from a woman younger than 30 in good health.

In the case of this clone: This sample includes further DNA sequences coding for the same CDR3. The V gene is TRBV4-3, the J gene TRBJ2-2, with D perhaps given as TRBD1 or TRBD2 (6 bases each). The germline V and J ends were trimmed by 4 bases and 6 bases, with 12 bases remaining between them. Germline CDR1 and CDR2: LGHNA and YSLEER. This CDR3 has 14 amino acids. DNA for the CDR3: TGCGCCAGCAGCCGGCGTAGGGGGGCCGGGGAGCTGTTTTTT. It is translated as CASSRRRGAGELFF.

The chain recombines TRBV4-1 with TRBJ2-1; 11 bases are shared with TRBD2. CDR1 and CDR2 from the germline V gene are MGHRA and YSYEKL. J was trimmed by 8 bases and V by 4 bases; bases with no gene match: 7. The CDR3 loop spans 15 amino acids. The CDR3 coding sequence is TGCGCCAGCAGCCTCGGACTAGCGGGTGGGGATGAGCAGTTCTTC. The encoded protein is CASSLGLAGGDEQFF.

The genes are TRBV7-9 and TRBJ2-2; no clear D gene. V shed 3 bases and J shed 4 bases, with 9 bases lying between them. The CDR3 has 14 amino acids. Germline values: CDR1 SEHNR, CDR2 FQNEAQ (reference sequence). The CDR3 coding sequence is TGTGCCAGCAGCTTTCTCACGGGCACCGGGGAGCTGTTTTTT. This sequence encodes CASSFLTGTGELFF.

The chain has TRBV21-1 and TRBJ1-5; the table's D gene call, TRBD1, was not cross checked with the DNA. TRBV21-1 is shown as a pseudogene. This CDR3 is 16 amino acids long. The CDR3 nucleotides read TGTGCCAGCAGCTCACGACAGGGAATATGCAATCAGCCCCAGCATTTT. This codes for CASSSRQGICNQPQHF.

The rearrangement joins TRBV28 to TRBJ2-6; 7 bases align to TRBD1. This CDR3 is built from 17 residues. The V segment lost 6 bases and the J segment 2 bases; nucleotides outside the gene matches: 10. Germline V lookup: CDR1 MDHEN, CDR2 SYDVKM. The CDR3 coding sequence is TGTGCCAGCAGAAAAGGGGGCGCCGTTGCTGGGGCCAACGTCCTGACTTTC. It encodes CASRKGGAVAGANVLTF.

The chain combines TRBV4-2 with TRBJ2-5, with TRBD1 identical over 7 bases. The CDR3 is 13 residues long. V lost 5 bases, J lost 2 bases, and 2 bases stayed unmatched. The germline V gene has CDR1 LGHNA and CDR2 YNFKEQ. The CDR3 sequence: CASSWDRQETQYF. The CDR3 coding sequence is TGTGCCAGCAGCTGGGACAGACAAGAGACCCAGTACTTC.

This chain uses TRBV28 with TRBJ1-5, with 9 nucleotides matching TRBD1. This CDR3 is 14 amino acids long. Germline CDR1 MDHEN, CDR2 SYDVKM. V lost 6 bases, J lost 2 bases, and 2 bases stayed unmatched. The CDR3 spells CASRDRGGNQPQHF. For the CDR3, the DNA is TGTGCCAGCAGAGACAGGGGGGGCAATCAGCCCCAGCATTTT.

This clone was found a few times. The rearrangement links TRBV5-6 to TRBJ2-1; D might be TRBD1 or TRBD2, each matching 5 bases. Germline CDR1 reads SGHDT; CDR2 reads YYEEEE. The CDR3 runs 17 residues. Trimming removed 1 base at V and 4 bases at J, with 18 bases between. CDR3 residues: CASSLFFGQGPYNEQFF. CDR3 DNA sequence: TGTGCCAGCAGCTTGTTCTTTGGGCAGGGACCTTACAATGAGCAGTTCTTC.

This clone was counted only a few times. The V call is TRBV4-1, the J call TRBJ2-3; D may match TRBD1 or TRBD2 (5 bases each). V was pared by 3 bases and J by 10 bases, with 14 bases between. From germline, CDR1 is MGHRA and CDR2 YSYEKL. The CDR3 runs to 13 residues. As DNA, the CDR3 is TGCGCCAGCAGCCACCGGGACCCAGGGTCGCAGTATTTT. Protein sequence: CASSHRDPGSQYF.

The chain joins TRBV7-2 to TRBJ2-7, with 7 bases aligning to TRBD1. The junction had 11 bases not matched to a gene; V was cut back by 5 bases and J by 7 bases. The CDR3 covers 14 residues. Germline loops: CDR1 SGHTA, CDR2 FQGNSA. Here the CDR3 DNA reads TGTGCCAGCAGCCACTCGACAGGGCGCGGGGAGCAGTACTTC. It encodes CASSHSTGRGEQYF.

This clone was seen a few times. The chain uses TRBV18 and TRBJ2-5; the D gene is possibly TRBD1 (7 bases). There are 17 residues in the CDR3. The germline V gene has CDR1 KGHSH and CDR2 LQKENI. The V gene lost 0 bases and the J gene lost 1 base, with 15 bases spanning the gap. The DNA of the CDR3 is TGTGCCAGCTCACCACCCGTAGGAGGGGGCCCCCAAGAGACCCAGTACTTC. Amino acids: CASSPPVGGGPQETQYF.

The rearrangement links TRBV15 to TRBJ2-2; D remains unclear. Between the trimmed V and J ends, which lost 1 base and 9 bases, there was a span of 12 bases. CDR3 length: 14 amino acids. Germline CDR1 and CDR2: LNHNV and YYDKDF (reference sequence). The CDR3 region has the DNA TGTGCCACCAGCAGAGGGACCTCGGCTCGGGAGCTGTTTTTT. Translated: CATSRGTSARELFF.

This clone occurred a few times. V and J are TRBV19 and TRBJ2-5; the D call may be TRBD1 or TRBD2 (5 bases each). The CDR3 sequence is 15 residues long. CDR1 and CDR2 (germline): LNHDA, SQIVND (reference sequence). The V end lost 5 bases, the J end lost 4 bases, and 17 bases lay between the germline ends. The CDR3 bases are TGTGCCAGTAGTCCGCAGAGTGGGGGTCCAGAGACCCAGTACTTC. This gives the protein CASSPQSGGPETQYF.

CDR3 in amino acids: CASSLDPGGYGYTF. CDR3 DNA sequence: TGTGCCAGCAGCTTAGATCCAGGGGGCTATGGCTACACCTTC. This rearrangement joins TRBV7-6 to TRBJ1-2, with TRBD1 matching 7 bases. Germline values: CDR1 SGHVS, CDR2 FNYEAQ. Trimming at V came to 1 base and at J to 4 bases, leaving 3 bases not matched to a gene. The CDR3 consists of 14 residues.

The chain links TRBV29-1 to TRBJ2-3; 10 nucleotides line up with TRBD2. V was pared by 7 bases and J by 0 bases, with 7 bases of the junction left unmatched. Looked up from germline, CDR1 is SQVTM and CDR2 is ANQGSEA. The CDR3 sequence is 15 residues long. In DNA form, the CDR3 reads TGCAGCGGCGTACTAGCGGGAACTAGCACAGATACGCAGTATTTT. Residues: CSGVLAGTSTDTQYF.

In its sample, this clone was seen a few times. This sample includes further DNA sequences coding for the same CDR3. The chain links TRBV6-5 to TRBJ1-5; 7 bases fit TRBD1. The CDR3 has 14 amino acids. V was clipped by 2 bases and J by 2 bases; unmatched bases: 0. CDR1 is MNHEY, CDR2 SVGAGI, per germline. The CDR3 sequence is CASSYDRGNQPQHF. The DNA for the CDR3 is TGTGCCAGCAGTTACGACAGGGGCAATCAGCCCCAGCATTTT.

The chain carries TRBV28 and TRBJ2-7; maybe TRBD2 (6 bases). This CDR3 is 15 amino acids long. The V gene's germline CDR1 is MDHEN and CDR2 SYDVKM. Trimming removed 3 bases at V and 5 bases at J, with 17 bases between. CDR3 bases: TGTGCCAGCAGTTTCGCCACCTATGGGAGGCACGAGCAGTACTTC. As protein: CASSFATYGRHEQYF.